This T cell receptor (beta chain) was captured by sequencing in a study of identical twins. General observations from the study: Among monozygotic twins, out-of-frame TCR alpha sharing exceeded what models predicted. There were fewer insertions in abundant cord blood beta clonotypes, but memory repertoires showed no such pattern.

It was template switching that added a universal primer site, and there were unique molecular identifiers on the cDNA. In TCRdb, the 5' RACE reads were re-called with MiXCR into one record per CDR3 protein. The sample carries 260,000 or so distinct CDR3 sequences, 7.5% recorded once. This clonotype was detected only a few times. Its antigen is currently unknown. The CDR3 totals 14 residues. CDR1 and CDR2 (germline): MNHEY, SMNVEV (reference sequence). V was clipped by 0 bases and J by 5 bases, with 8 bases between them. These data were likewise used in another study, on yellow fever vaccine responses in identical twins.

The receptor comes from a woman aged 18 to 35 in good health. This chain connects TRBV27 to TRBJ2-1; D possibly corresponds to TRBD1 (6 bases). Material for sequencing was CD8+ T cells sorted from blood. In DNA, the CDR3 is TGTGCCAGCAGTTTATCCGACAGGAACAATGAGCAGTTCTTC. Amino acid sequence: CASSLSDRNNEQFF.